Presented here are 26 T cell receptor beta chains from one specimen sequenced in a study of cytomegalovirus exposure and HLA in healthy donors. This PCR relied on a set of 60 Vbeta primers and 13 Jbeta primers. Profiled with immunoSEQ multiplex PCR; TCRdb holds only in-frame clones, not every one. The table has more than 100,000 clones, 80% seen once. The source material was PBMCs. These receptors originate from a man in his forties or fifties in good health and CMV-seronegative.

The rearrangement uses TRBV6-6 and TRBJ2-3; no clear D. Germline-derived CDR1 and CDR2 are MNHNY and SVGAGI (reference sequence). CDR3 size: 15 residues. V lost 0 bases and J lost 4, with 11 bases in between. The CDR3 reads CASSYSNGLADTQYF. CDR3 bases: TGTGCCAGCAGTTACTCGAACGGGTTAGCAGATACGCAGTATTTT.

The V gene is TRBV19, the J gene TRBJ1-3, with 8 bases identical to TRBD1. Germline V gene sequence: CDR1 LNHDA, CDR2 SQIVND (reference sequence). V lost 5 bases and J lost 2; bases outside the gene matches: 5. The CDR3 runs to 15 residues. The CDR3 nucleotides are TGTGCCAGTAGTGCCGGACAGGGAACTGGAAACACCATATATTTT. As protein: CASSAGQGTGNTIYF.

V gene TRBV2 combines with J gene TRBJ2-2, with TRBD2 matching 8 bases. The CDR3 totals 15 residues. Germline V gene sequence: CDR1 SNHLY, CDR2 FYNNEI. The trim removed 6 bases at V and 7 bases at J, leaving 10 bases unmatched. The CDR3 sequence: CASRGRAGVGGELFF. The CDR3 nucleotides are TGTGCCAGCAGGGGACGAGCGGGAGTGGGCGGGGAGCTGTTTTTT.

The chain's CDR3 is CATSGDNQPQHF. The CDR3 DNA reads as TGTGCCACTTCGGGGGACAATCAGCCCCAGCATTTT. The rearrangement joins TRBV6-1 to TRBJ1-5; D perhaps matches TRBD1 (5 bases). The CDR3 has 12 amino acids. Trimming removed 10 bases at V and 3 bases at J, with 10 bases between. The germline V gene encodes CDR1 MNHNS and CDR2 SASEGT.

The chain joins TRBV27 to TRBJ2-1, with D possibly being TRBD2 (6 bases). Trimming removed 3 bases at V and 15 bases at J, with 15 bases between. Germline CDR1 and CDR2: MNHEY and SMNVEV (reference sequence). The CDR3 has 12 residues. CDR3: CASSFNGGRPFF. In DNA form, the CDR3 reads TGTGCCAGCAGTTTTAACGGGGGAAGGCCGTTCTTC.

V is TRBV19 and J is TRBJ2-3, with 12 bases fitting TRBD1. Germline V CDR1 and CDR2: LNHDA, SQIVND (reference sequence). There are 18 residues in the CDR3. J gave up 4 bases and V 3 bases, and 11 bases lay outside the gene matches. The CDR3: CASSMTAGTGGRADTQYF. CDR3 DNA: TGTGCCAGTAGTATGACGGCCGGGACAGGGGGCCGAGCAGATACGCAGTATTTT.

J is TRBJ1-2 and V is TRBV5-6; D is ambiguous. Trimming left V 6 bases short and J 1 base short, with 13 bases between. Germline-derived CDR1 and CDR2 are SGHDT and YYEEEE. CDR3 length equals 14 residues. The CDR3 region has the DNA TGTGCCAGCACGACGGGGAAGTTTAACTATGGCTACACCTTC. The encoded protein is CASTTGKFNYGYTF.

The chain joins TRBV6-5 to TRBJ2-3, with TRBD2 identical over 15 bases. Trimming at V came to 5 bases and at J to 6 bases, leaving 3 bases not matched to a gene. The germline gives CDR1 MNHEY, CDR2 SVGAGI. CDR3 length equals 15 residues. The DNA for the CDR3 is TGTGCCAGCAGTGGACTAGCGGGGGGGCACGATACGCAGTATTTT. As protein: CASSGLAGGHDTQYF.

The chain is built from TRBV28 and TRBJ2-5, with D possibly TRBD1 on 6 matching bases. The CDR3 length is 15 residues. Germline lookup yields CDR1 MDHEN and CDR2 SYDVKM. V was pared by 7 bases and J by 4 bases, with 19 bases between. DNA for the CDR3: TGTGCCAGCACCTCGAGGCAGGGGATTAGAGAGACCCAGTACTTC. Translating it yields CASTSRQGIRETQYF.

The CDR3 sequence is CASSRTLGQETQYF. In DNA form, the CDR3 reads TGTGCCAGCTCACGGACATTGGGACAAGAGACCCAGTACTTC. The chain combines TRBV18 with TRBJ2-5, with D maybe TRBD1 (5 bases). V shed 4 bases and J shed 2 bases, with 11 bases lying between them. The germline gives CDR1 KGHSH, CDR2 LQKENI. The CDR3 extends over 14 amino acids.

The chain couples TRBV19 to TRBJ1-4; perhaps TRBD1 as D (6 bases). The V and J ends lost 6 bases and 3 bases respectively, with 29 bases between them. This CDR3 spans 20 amino acids. Germline loops: CDR1 LNHDA, CDR2 SQIVND (reference sequence). CDR3 protein: CASRLGLQGAGGSANEKLFF. The CDR3, as DNA: TGTGCCAGTAGACTTGGCTTACAGGGAGCTGGCGGCTCGGCTAATGAAAAACTGTTTTTT.

The chain has TRBV28 and TRBJ2-1; D call uncertain. CDR3 length equals 13 residues. The germline V gene has CDR1 MDHEN and CDR2 SYDVKM. V shed 5 bases and J shed 10 bases, with 15 bases lying between them. CDR3 sequence reads: CASSPPQRWEQFF. CDR3 sequence (DNA): TGTGCCAGCAGTCCGCCGCAACGGTGGGAGCAGTTCTTC. Looking up the rest from reference TRBV28 and TRBJ2-1 gives the full variable domain: DVKVTQSSRYLVKRTGEKVFLECVQDMDHENMFWYRQDPGLGLRLIYFSYDVKMKEKGDIPEGYSVSREKKERFSLILESASTNQTSMYLCASSPPQRWEQFFGPGTRLTVL.

This clone was detected only once. DNA for the CDR3: TGTGCCACCACCCAGTCCGGACAGGGGGCCTACGAGCAGTACTTC. Protein sequence: CATTQSGQGAYEQYF. The rearrangement uses TRBV10-3 and TRBJ2-7, with 10 bases matching TRBD1. The length of the CDR3 is 15 residues. Germline CDR1 is ENHRY and CDR2 is SYGVKD. Trimming took 10 bases from V and 2 from J; bases not matched to a gene: 11.

J is TRBJ1-1 and V is TRBV28; 9 bases line up with TRBD1. This CDR3 has 16 residues. Germline V lookup: CDR1 MDHEN, CDR2 SYDVKM. Trimming at V came to 11 bases and at J to 0 bases, leaving 13 bases not matched to a gene. The CDR3 sequence: CAVSGQGIRVNTEAFF. For the CDR3, the DNA is TGTGCCGTCTCGGGACAGGGTATTCGGGTGAACACTGAAGCTTTCTTT.

The chain carries TRBV27 and TRBJ2-1; D is possibly TRBD2 (6 bases). Germline V CDR1 and CDR2: MNHEY, SMNVEV (reference sequence). The V and J ends lost 2 bases and 8 bases respectively, with 10 bases between them. The CDR3 contains 13 residues. CDR3 residues: CASSLGGEYEQFF. DNA for the CDR3: TGTGCCAGCAGTTTAGGAGGGGAGTATGAGCAGTTCTTC.

The chain employs TRBV2 and TRBJ2-5; TRBD1 matches 8 bases. J was trimmed by 5 bases and V by 3 bases; bases with no gene match: 11. The CDR3 is made up of 16 amino acids. Germline assignment: CDR1 SNHLY and CDR2 FYNNEI. CDR3 residues: CASSENRQGIRETQYF. The CDR3 DNA is TGTGCCAGCAGTGAGAATCGACAGGGGATCCGGGAGACCCAGTACTTC.

This clone has more than one count but fewer than ten. This chain joins TRBV19 and TRBJ1-2; the match to TRBD1 covers 10 bases. V shed 4 bases and J 4 bases; nucleotides not matched to a gene: 6. The CDR3 runs to 15 residues. Germline V CDR1 and CDR2: LNHDA, SQIVND (reference sequence). The CDR3 loop is CASSTDRGRGYGYTF. CDR3 in DNA: TGTGCCAGTAGTACAGACAGGGGGCGCGGCTATGGCTACACCTTC.

V gene TRBV2 combines with J gene TRBJ2-3; perhaps TRBD1 as D (6 bases). Germline V gene data show CDR1 as SNHLY and CDR2 as FYNNEI. V lost 6 bases and J lost 7, with 11 bases in between. The CDR3 covers 12 residues. The CDR3 reads CASRTGSNTQYF. DNA of the CDR3: TGTGCCAGCAGGACAGGCTCAAATACGCAGTATTTT.

This clone was counted between two and nine times. The DNA of the CDR3 is TGTGCCAGCAGTGAATACAGGGACCCGGTGGAGACCCAGTACTTC. Its protein product is CASSEYRDPVETQYF. The chain links TRBV6-1 to TRBJ2-5; TRBD1 is a possible D gene (6 bases). The V gene's germline CDR1 is MNHNS and CDR2 SASEGT. Trimming shortened V by 2 bases and J by 5 bases, and 15 bases separated the two germline ends. The CDR3 is 15 amino acids.

The rearrangement uses TRBV2 and TRBJ2-2; 7 positions match TRBD2. The CDR3 loop spans 15 amino acids. V trimming: 8 bases; J trimming: 1 base; junction bases outside the gene matches: 7. CDR1 SNHLY and CDR2 FYNNEI come from the germline V gene. DNA of the CDR3: TGTGCCAGCCGGGGGAGGGTCGGGAACACCGGGGAGCTGTTTTTT. Translation gives CASRGRVGNTGELFF.

The gene calls are TRBV5-1 and TRBJ1-4; 8 bases match TRBD1. The CDR3 length is 16 residues. Germline V lookup: CDR1 SGHRS, CDR2 YFSETQ. J was trimmed by 8 bases and V by 1 base; bases with no gene match: 10. CDR3 nucleotides: TGCGCCAGCAGCTTGAGCCCGCAGGGGGCAGGGGAAAAACTGTTTTTT. This codes for CASSLSPQGAGEKLFF.

The chain recombines TRBV29-1 with TRBJ2-2, with D possibly matching TRBD1 (5 bases). The V gene's germline CDR1 is SQVTM and CDR2 ANQGSEA. The CDR3 is 13 residues long. V dropped 4 bases and J dropped 5 bases, with 11 bases sitting between them. In nucleotides, the CDR3 is TGCAGCGTTGGGACATTCAGTACCGGGGAGCTGTTTTTT. It yields the protein CSVGTFSTGELFF.

The DNA of the CDR3 is TGTGCCAGCAGCTCCCGGCAGGGTGACTATGGCTACACCTTC. Its translation: CASSSRQGDYGYTF. The chain carries TRBV5-6 and TRBJ1-2; tentatively, D is TRBD1 (5 bases). The V and J ends lost 3 bases and 3 bases respectively, with 12 bases between them. Germline lookup yields CDR1 SGHDT and CDR2 YYEEEE. The CDR3 runs 14 residues.

The chain couples TRBV23-1 to TRBJ1-1, with 7 bases that match TRBD1. TRBV23-1 is known as an ORF, though its function is uncertain. The J segment lost 0 bases and the V segment lost 0 bases, leaving 7 bases of the junction unmatched. The CDR3 spans 17 residues. The CDR3 DNA sequence: TGCGCCAGCAGTCAATCGCCGGACAGGCCGTTGAACACTGAAGCTTTCTTT. Its protein product is CASSQSPDRPLNTEAFF.

The CDR3 is CASSWGTAEGYTF. The CDR3 DNA follows: TGTGCCAGCAGTTGGGGGACAGCTGAGGGCTACACCTTC. This chain uses TRBV6-6 with TRBJ1-2; TRBD1 agrees at 7 bases. The CDR3 consists of 13 residues. CDR1 and CDR2 (germline): MNHNY, SVGAGI (reference sequence). V lost 4 bases, J lost 8 bases, and 7 bases stayed unmatched.

This clone was detected only once. The chain joins TRBV29-1 to TRBJ2-4, with a weak D call TRBD1 (5 bases). Germline CDR1 reads SQVTM; CDR2 reads ANQGSEA. V was trimmed by 0 bases and J by 8 bases, leaving 14 bases between them. This CDR3 region has 14 residues. CDR3 loop: CSVEETGSRDIQYF. The CDR3 region has the DNA TGCAGCGTTGAAGAGACCGGGTCCAGGGACATTCAGTACTTC.